The T cell receptor (beta chain) under discussion was sequenced for a study of cytomegalovirus exposure and HLA in healthy donors (TCRdb year 2017). Broadly, across the study: A later analysis indicated that the roughly 130 validation repertoires were generated on the platform also employed for the 666 repertoires of the first cohort. The study was designed to test whether signatures of past pathogen exposure could be identified by cataloging public T cell receptors. Along with the approximately 670-subject first cohort, a separate validation cohort of approximately 110 different subjects was used. High-throughput TCR immunosequencing, statistical association of individual TCRs with disease status, and machine learning were combined to predict cytomegalovirus infection status.

Receptor libraries were prepared by the immunoSEQ multiplex PCR assay. Per the original workflow: A statistical classification framework was developed to diagnose cytomegalovirus status using the catalog of TCR beta chain sequences. The immuneACCESS repertoire file appears here via TCRdb, limited to in-frame rearrangements. These files lack a portion of the clones; in checked studies, under half of the deficit traces to unresolved V genes, and the cause of the others is not known. V, J and clone size are taken as reported in that table, and D and trimming were inferred from the DNA itself. This sample has about 70,000 clones in its table, and 85% to 95% of those were observed once. Together, the top ten hold around 1.9% of the sample. Separate from the roughly 660-subject first cohort, the validation cohort of around 130 subjects was the group to which the donors belonged. The CDR3 runs 18 residues from the cysteine to the phenylalanine. Only the CDR3 DNA stays, 54 bases, in frame from base 1. The germline V gene gives CDR1 as SGDLS and CDR2 as YYNGEE. The germline ends are 21 bases apart after V is trimmed by 3 bases and J by 3 bases.

Remarks on this clone: It has no known antigen specificity. No much larger clonotype is one base removed from it; base qualities were not supplied.

Results and caveats for the whole study, not just this receptor: Across donors, most TCR sequences were observed very rarely, whereas some public TCRs were present in many individuals. The study listed approximately 150 TCR beta chains as associated with cytomegalovirus. The classifier was reported to diagnose cytomegalovirus status with high specificity and sensitivity in both the original and validation cohorts. A later analysis lacked HLA typing for the validation cohort, so it scored co-occurrence in that cohort across all 110 or so repertoires. The authors suggested that the approach could potentially be extended to other disease states and immunological phenotypes. In a later analysis, TCRs clustered in the first cohort were found to also tend to co-occur in the approximately 110 validation repertoires, with 90% to 95% of cluster scores above 0. In vitro tests confirmed that a few of the cytomegalovirus-associated TCR beta chains recognize cytomegalovirus antigens.

The specimen was PBMCs. The chain joins TRBV9 to TRBJ2-2; TRBD1 is possibly the D segment (5 matching bases). The TCR was taken from a woman aged 18-29 years in good health and CMV-seropositive. The sequence in DNA is TGTGCCAGCAGCGAACCCTTAGGTGTGCCCAGGGACACCGGGGAGCTGTTTTTT. It translates to CASSEPLGVPRDTGELFF.